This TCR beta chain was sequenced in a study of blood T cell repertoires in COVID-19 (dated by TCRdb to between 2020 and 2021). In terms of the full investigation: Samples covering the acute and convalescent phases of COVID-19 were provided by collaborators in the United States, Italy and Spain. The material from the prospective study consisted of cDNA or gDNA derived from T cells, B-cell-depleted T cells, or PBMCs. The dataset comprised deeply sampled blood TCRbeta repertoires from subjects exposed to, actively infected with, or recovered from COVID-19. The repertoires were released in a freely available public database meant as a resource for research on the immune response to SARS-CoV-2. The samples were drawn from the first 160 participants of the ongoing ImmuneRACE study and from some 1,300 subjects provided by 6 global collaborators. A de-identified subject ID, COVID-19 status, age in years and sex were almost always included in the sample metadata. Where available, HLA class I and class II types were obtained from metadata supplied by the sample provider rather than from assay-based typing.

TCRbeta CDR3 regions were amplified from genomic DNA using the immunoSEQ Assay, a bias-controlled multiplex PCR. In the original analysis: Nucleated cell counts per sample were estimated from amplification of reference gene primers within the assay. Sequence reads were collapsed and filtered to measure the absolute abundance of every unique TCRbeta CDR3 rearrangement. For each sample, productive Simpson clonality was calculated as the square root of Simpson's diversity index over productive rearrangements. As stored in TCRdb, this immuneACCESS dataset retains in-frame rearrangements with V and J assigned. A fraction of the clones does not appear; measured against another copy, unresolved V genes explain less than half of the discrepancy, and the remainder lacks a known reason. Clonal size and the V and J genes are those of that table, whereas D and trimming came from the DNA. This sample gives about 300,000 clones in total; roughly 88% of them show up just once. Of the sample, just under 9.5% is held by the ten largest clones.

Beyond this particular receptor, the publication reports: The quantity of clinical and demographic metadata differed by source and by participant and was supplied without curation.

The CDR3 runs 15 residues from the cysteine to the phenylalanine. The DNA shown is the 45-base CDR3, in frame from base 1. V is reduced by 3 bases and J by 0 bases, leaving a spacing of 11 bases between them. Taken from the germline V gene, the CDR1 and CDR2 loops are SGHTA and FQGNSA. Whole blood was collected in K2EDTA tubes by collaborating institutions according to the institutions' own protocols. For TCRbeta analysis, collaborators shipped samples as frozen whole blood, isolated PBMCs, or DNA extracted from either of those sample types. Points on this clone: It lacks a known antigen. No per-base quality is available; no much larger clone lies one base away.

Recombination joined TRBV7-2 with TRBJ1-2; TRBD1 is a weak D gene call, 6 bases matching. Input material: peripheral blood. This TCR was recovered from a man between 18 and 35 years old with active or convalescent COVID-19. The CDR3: CASSFWGQANYGYTF. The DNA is TGTGCCAGCAGCTTTTGGGGGCAAGCTAACTATGGCTACACCTTC.